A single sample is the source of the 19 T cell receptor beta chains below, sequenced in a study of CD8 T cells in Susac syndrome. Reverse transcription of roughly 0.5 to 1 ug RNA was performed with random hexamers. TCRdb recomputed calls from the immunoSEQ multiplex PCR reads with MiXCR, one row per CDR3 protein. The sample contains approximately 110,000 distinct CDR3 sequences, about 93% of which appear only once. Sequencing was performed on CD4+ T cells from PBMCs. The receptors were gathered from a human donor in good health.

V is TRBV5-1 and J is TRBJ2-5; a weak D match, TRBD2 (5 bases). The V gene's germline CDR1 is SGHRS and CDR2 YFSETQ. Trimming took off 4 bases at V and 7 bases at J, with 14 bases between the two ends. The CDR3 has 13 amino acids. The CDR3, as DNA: TGCGCCAGCAGCCCCCGGGGAAGAGCGACCCAGTACTTC. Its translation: CASSPRGRATQYF.

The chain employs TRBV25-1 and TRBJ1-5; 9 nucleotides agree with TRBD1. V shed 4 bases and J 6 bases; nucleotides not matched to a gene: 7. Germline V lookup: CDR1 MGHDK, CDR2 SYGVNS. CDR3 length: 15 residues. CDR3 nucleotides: TGTGCCAGCAGTGGAGCGGGACAGGGCAGTCAGCCCCAGCATTTT. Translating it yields CASSGAGQGSQPQHF.

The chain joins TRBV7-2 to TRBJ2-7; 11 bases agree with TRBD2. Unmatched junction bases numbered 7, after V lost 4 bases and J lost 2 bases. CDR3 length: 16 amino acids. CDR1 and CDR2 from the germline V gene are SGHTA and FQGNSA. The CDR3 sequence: CASSSGLAEMTYEQYF. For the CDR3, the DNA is TGTGCCAGCAGCTCGGGACTAGCGGAGATGACCTACGAGCAGTACTTC.

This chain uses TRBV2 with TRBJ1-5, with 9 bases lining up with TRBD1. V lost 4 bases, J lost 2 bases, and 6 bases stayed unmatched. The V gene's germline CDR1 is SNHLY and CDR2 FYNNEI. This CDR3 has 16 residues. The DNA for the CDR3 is TGTGCCAGCAGTGGAACAGGGGGCTCGGGCAATCAGCCCCAGCATTTT. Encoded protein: CASSGTGGSGNQPQHF.

CDR3 nucleotide sequence: TGTGCCAGCAGTTACCCTGGACACCTGAACACTGAAGCTTTCTTT. It encodes CASSYPGHLNTEAFF. The chain is built from TRBV6-2 or TRBV6-3 and TRBJ1-1; weak D call: TRBD1 (5 bases). With 2 bases removed from V and 0 bases from J, the gap between germline ends came to 10 bases. The CDR3 loop spans 15 amino acids. Germline V lookup: CDR1 MNHEY, CDR2 SVGEGT.

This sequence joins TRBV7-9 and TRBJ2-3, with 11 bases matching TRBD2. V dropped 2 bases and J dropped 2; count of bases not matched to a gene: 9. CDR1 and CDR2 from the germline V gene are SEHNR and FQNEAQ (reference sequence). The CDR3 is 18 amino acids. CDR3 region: CASSLIPGTSGSTDTQYF. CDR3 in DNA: TGTGCCAGCAGCTTAATTCCCGGGACTAGCGGTTCCACAGATACGCAGTATTTT.

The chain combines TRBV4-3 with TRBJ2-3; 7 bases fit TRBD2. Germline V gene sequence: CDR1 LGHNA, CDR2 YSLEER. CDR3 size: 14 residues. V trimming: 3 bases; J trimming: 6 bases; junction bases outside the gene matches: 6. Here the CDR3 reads CASSQGRGGDTQYF. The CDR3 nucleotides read TGCGCCAGCAGCCAGGGGAGGGGCGGCGATACGCAGTATTTT.

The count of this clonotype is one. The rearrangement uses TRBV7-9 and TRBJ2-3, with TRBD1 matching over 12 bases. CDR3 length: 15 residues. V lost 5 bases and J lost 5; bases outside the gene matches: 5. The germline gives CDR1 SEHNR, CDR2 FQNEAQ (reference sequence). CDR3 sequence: CASSPGQGARDTQYF. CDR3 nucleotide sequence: TGTGCCAGCAGCCCGGGACAGGGGGCGAGAGATACGCAGTATTTT.

CDR3 DNA: TGCAGTGCTGAGGAGAGATTGAAAGAGACCCAGTACTTC. This sequence encodes CSAEERLKETQYF. The chain couples TRBV20-1 to TRBJ2-5; D is undetermined. The ends were cut back, 5 bases at V and 3 bases at J, with 13 bases in the middle. The CDR3 contains 13 residues. CDR1 DFQATT and CDR2 SNEGSKA come from the germline V gene (reference sequence).

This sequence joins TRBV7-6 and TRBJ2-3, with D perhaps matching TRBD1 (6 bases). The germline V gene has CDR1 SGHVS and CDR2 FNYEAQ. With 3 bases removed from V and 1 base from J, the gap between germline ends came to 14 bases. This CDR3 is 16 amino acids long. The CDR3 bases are TGTGCCAGCAGCTTTCAGTCGGCAGGGGGCACAGATACGCAGTATTTT. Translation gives CASSFQSAGGTDTQYF.

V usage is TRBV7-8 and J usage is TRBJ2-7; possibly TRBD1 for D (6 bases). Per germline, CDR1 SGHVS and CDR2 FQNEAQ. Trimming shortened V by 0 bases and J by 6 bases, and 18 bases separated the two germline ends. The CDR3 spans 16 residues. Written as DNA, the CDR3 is TGTGCCAGCAGCTTAGCGTCGGCAGGGGTTCCCCTCGAGCAGTACTTC. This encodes CASSLASAGVPLEQYF.

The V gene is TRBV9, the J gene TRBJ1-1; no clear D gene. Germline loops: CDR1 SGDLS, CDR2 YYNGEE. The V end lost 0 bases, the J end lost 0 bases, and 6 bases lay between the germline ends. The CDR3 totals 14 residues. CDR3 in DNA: TGTGCCAGCAGCGTAGGGTGGGTGAACACTGAAGCTTTCTTT. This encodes CASSVGWVNTEAFF.

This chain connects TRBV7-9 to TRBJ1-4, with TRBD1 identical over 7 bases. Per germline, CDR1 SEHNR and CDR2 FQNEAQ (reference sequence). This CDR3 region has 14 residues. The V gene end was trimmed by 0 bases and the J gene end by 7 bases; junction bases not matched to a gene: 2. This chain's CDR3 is CASSLAGDSEKLFF. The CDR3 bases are TGTGCCAGCAGCTTAGCGGGGGACAGTGAAAAACTGTTTTTT.

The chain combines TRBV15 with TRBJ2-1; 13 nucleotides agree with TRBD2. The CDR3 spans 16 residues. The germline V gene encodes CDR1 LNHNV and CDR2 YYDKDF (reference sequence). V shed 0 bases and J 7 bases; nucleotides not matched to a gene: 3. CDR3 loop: CATSRELAGGPNEQFF. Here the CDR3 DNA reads TGTGCCACCAGCAGAGAACTAGCGGGAGGGCCGAATGAGCAGTTCTTC.

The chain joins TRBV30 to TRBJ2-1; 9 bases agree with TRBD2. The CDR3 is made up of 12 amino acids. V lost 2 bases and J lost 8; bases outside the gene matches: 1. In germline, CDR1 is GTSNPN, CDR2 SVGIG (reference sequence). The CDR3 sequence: CAWSSGRHEQFF. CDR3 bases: TGTGCCTGGAGTAGCGGGAGGCATGAGCAGTTCTTC.

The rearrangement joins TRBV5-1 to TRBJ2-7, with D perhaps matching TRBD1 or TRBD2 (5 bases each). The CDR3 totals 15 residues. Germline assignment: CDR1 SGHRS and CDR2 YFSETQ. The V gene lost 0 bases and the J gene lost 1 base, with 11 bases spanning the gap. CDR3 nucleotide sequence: TGCGCCAGCAGCTTGGCTCCGGGACGGTCCTACGAGCAGTACTTC. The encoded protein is CASSLAPGRSYEQYF.

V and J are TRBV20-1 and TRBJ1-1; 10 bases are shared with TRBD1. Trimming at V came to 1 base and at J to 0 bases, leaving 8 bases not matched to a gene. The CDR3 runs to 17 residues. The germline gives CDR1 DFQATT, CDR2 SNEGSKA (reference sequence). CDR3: CSARVSGTGAMNTEAFF. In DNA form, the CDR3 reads TGCAGTGCTAGAGTCTCCGGGACAGGGGCAATGAACACTGAAGCTTTCTTT.

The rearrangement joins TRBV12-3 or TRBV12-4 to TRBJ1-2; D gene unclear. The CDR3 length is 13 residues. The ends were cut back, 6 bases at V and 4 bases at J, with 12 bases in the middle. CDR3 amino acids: CASRPGRSYGYTF. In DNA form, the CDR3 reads TGTGCCAGCAGACCGGGTAGGAGCTATGGCTACACCTTC.

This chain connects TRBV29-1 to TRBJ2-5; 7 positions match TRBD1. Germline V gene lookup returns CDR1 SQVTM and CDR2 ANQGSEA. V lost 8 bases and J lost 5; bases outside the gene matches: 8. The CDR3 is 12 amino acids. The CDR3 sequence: CSTEGAEETQYF. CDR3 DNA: TGCAGCACTGAGGGGGCAGAGGAGACCCAGTACTTC.